Each of the 8 T cell receptor beta chains below was sequenced from the same sample in a study of OX40 agonist ivuxolimab in advanced cancers. Sequencing was performed with immunoSEQ multiplex PCR; in TCRdb, only in-frame clones are kept and a portion is missing. The repertoire holds 30,000 to 45,000 clones, 81% seen once, with approximately 22% in the top ten. Specimen: CD4+ or CD8+ T cells sorted from blood, collected in a trial of the OX40 agonist ivuxolimab. These receptors were obtained from an adult with an advanced solid tumor such as melanoma, head and neck, liver or kidney cancer.

The chain employs TRBV19 and TRBJ2-7; D gene ambiguous. The ends were cut back, 0 bases at V and 5 bases at J, with 14 bases in the middle. Germline assignment: CDR1 LNHDA and CDR2 SQIVND (reference sequence). This CDR3 is 15 amino acids long. The CDR3 bases are TGTGCCAGTAGTATAGATGCGATAAGTGGGGACGAGCAGTACTTC. As protein: CASSIDAISGDEQYF.

The chain carries TRBV6-5 and TRBJ1-2; TRBD1 matches 9 bases. The CDR3 is 13 residues long. Germline CDR1 is MNHEY and CDR2 is SVGAGI. The V gene end was trimmed by 4 bases and the J gene end by 7 bases; junction bases not matched to a gene: 4. CDR3 in amino acids: CASSLGQGTGYTF. The CDR3 nucleotides read TGTGCCAGCAGTTTAGGACAGGGGACTGGCTACACCTTC.

This clone showed up just once. The genes are TRBV5-8 and TRBJ2-5; D might be TRBD1 or TRBD2, each matching 5 bases. There are 13 residues in the CDR3. Trimming left V 4 bases short and J 4 bases short, with 11 bases between. The V gene's germline CDR1 is SGHTS and CDR2 YDEGEE. The DNA of the CDR3 is TGTGCCAGCAGCGCCGAGGGGACAGAGACCCAGTACTTC. As protein: CASSAEGTETQYF.

The chain employs TRBV10-3 and TRBJ2-7; the D gene is possibly TRBD1 (5 bases). The germline gives CDR1 ENHRY, CDR2 SYGVKD. Deletions cut 3 bases from V and 3 bases from J, with 6 bases between. This CDR3 is 12 amino acids long. CDR3 DNA: TGTGCCATCAGTGACCAGGGCTACGAGCAGTACTTC. It yields the protein CAISDQGYEQYF.

The J gene is TRBJ1-2, the V gene TRBV7-2; a possible D gene is TRBD1 (5 bases). The CDR3 is 15 amino acids. Germline CDR1 and CDR2: SGHTA and FQGNSA. V lost 1 base and J lost 3, with 12 bases in between. This CDR3 reads CASSLGRGGDYGYTF. The CDR3 DNA sequence: TGTGCCAGCAGCTTAGGTAGGGGAGGCGACTATGGCTACACCTTC.

J is TRBJ2-3 and V is TRBV4-2, with 7 nucleotides matching TRBD2. From germline, CDR1 is LGHNA and CDR2 YNFKEQ. J was trimmed by 6 bases and V by 0 bases; bases with no gene match: 6. The CDR3 extends over 15 amino acids. The DNA of the CDR3 is TGTGCCAGCAGCCAAGAGACAAGCGGGGCGGATACGCAGTATTTT. This encodes CASSQETSGADTQYF.

The chain joins TRBV5-5 to TRBJ2-1, with 8 bases identical to TRBD1. The germline V gene encodes CDR1 SGHKS and CDR2 YYEKEE (reference sequence). The CDR3 has 15 residues. V trimming: 0 bases; J trimming: 5 bases; junction bases outside the gene matches: 4. CDR3 coding DNA: TGTGCCAGCAGCTTGGGACAGGGGTTTAACAATGAGCAGTTCTTC. Translated: CASSLGQGFNNEQFF.

V and J are TRBV15 and TRBJ1-2; D is undetermined. This CDR3 comprises 15 residues. Per germline, CDR1 LNHNV and CDR2 YYDKDF (reference sequence). Deletions cut 5 bases from V and 0 bases from J, with 13 bases between. The CDR3 sequence is CATSEDGVPNYGYTF. CDR3 DNA: TGTGCCACCAGCGAAGACGGGGTCCCTAACTATGGCTACACCTTC.